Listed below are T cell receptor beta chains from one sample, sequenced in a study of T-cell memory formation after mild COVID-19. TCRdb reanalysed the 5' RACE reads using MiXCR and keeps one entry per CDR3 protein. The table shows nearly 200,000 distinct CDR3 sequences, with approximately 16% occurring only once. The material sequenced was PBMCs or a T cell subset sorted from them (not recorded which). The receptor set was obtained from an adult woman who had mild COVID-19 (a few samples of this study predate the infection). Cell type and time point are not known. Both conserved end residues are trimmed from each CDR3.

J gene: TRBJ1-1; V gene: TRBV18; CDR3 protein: ASSPRVGDTEAF
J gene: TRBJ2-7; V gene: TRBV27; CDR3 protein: ASSSGQGGEQY
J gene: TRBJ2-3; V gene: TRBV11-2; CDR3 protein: ASSAIRGPDTQY
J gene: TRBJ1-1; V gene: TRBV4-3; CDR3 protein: ASSQEGTGKNTEAF
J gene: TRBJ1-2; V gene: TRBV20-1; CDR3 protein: SARGTRGLDGYT
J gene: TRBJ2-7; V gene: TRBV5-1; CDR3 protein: ASSLRAQIRDRIYEQY
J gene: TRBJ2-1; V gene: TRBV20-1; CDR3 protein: SPMFSGRGDEQF
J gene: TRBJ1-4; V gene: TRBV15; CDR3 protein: ATSRERTRSEKLF
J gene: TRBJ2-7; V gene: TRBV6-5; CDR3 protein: ATRRGGTSYEQY
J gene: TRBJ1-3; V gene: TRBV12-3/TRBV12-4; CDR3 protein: ATSTDRRTIY
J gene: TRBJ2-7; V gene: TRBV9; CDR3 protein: ASSLRDTYSYEQY
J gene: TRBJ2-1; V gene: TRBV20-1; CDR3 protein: SARASLGSGGNNEQF
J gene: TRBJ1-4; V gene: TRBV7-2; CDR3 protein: ASSSREGILF
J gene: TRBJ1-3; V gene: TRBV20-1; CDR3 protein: SARGQGNAGNTIY
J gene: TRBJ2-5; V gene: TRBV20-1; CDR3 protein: SARVFGAQETQY
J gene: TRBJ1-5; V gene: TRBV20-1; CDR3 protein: SARPLGQPQH
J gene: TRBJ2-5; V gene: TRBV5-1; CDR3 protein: ASSLWGAEETQY
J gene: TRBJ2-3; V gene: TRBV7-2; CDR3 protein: ASRVWSHTDTQY
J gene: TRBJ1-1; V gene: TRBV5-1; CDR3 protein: ASSPRQGLNTEAF
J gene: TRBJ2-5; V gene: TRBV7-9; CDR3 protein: ASSSLPGLAGETQY
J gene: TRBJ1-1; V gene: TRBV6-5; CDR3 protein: ASRHQPNTEAF
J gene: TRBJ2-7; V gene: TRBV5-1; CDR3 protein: ASSITSGSTYEQY
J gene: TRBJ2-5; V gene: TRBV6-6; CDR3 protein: ASVRRTSGAETQY
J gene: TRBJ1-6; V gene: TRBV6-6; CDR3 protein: ASSPLSSYNSPLH
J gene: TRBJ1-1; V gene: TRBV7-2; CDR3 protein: ASSLGATAMNTEAF
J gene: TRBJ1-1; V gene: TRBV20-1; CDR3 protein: SAMSTEAF
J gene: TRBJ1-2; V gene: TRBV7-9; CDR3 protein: ASSSNRVGYGYT
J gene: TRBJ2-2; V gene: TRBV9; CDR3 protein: ASSVVQSDTGELF
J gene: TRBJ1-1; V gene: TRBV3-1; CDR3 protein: ASSFGAGATNTEAF
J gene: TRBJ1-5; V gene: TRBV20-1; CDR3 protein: SAKVGGTGPQH
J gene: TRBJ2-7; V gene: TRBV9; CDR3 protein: ASSPPPGLPGYEQY
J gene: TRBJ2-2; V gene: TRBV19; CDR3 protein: ASRFPGSNTGELF
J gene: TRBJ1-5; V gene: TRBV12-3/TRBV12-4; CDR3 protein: ASVGQAGQPQH
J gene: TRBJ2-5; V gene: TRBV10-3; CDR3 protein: AISRLAGKETQY
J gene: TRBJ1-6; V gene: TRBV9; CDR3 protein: ASSLRQANSPLH
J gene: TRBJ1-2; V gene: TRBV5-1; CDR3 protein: ASTRDGRDYGYT
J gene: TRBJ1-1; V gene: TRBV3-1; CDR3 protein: ASSQDAVPNTEAF
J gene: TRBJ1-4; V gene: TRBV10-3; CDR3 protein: AINNRAEEKLF
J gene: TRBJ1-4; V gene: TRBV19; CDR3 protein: ASSIVASASNEKLF
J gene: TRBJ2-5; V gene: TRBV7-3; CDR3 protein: ASSQVGLAGESQETQY
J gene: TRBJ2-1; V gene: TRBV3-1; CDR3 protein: ASSIAGVYNEQF